The 11 T cell receptor beta chains in this list originate from one sample, sequenced in a study of regulatory T cells in long-lasting Graves disease. The TCR beta library used iRepertoire HTBI primers with Arm-PCR amplification of CDR3. TCRdb passed the multiplex PCR reads through MiXCR, listing each CDR3 protein once. The table includes hundreds of thousands of distinct CDR3 sequences, about 30% detected once. Documented time point: persistent/refractory GD, antithyroid drugs over 5 years with positive TRAb. PBMCs were the source of the RNA used for TCR sequencing. The sequenced sample was peripheral blood mononuclear cells (PBMCs), obtained when the disease was refractory, from a patient treated with antithyroid drugs. The origin of the receptors is a female donor with Graves disease.

At least ten counts were recorded for this clonotype. The genes are TRBV12-3 or TRBV12-4 and TRBJ1-2, with unresolved D. With 1 base removed from V and 2 bases from J, the gap between germline ends came to 8 bases. The CDR3 is made up of 14 amino acids. CDR3: CASSLDSANYGYTF. The CDR3 coding sequence is TGTGCCAGCAGTTTAGACAGCGCGAACTATGGCTACACCTTC.

The J gene is TRBJ2-7, the V gene TRBV6-1, with D possibly matching TRBD1 (6 bases). Trimming pared 2 bases from V and 12 bases from J, leaving 20 bases between. Germline V gives CDR1 MNHNS, CDR2 SASEGT. The CDR3 is made up of 14 amino acids. The CDR3 reads CASSELGTHILPYF. The DNA of the CDR3 is TGTGCCAGCAGTGAACTAGGGACACACATTTTGCCGTACTTC.

In this sample, this clonotype turned up a few times. The J gene is TRBJ1-1, the V gene TRBV6-1, with unresolved D. The CDR3 consists of 12 residues. Trimming stripped 7 bases from V and 8 bases from J, with 14 bases between. The V gene's germline CDR1 is MNHNS and CDR2 SASEGT. Written as DNA, the CDR3 is TGTGCCAGCAATGTCGTAGCGGCCGAAGCTTTCTTT. Its protein is CASNVVAAEAFF.

The V call is TRBV7-3, the J call TRBJ2-5, with TRBD1 matching 8 bases. V gave up 5 bases and J gave up 3 bases; unmatched junction bases: 8. Germline CDR1 SGHTA, CDR2 FQGTGA. The CDR3 is 15 amino acids. The CDR3 DNA is TGTGCCAGCAGCAACCCGACAGGGGTGAAAGAGACCCAGTACTTC. It is translated as CASSNPTGVKETQYF.

In its sample, this clonotype was seen a few times. This chain uses TRBV12-3 or TRBV12-4 with TRBJ2-2; TRBD2 agrees at 14 bases. V was clipped by 4 bases and J by 4 bases; unmatched bases: 17. CDR3 length: 21 amino acids. CDR3 DNA sequence: TGTGCCAGCAGTTCTGATCCGGGACTAGCGGGAGAAGGTCGGGGCACCGGGGAGCTGTTTTTT. It translates to CASSSDPGLAGEGRGTGELFF.

The genes are TRBV3-1 and TRBJ1-1; D gene unclear. CDR1 and CDR2 (germline): LGHDT, YNNKEL (reference sequence). The CDR3 is 12 amino acids. V dropped 3 bases and J dropped 7 bases, with 9 bases sitting between them. The CDR3 loop is CASSHGGLEAFF. Written as DNA, the CDR3 is TGTGCCAGCAGCCACGGAGGACTTGAAGCTTTCTTT. Full variable domain (missing parts from reference TRBV3-1 and TRBJ1-1): DTAVSQTPKYLVTQMGNDKSIKCEQNLGHDTMYWYKQDSKKFLKIMFSYNNKELIINETVPNRFSPKSPDKAHLNLHINSLELGDSAVYFCASSHGGLEAFFGQGTRLTVV.

The V call is TRBV7-9, the J call TRBJ2-7, with D possibly matching TRBD1 (5 bases). Trimming removed 1 base from V and 8 bases from J, with 15 bases in between. CDR3 length: 14 residues. Germline-derived CDR1 and CDR2 are SEHNR and FQNEAQ (reference sequence). CDR3 protein: CASSLELDSRQQYF. The CDR3 DNA reads as TGTGCCAGCAGCTTAGAACTCGACAGCCGGCAGCAGTACTTC.

The V gene is TRBV19, the J gene TRBJ1-2, with D tentatively TRBD1 (6 bases). Germline values: CDR1 LNHDA, CDR2 SQIVND (reference sequence). The V gene lost 5 bases and the J gene lost 4 bases, with 11 bases spanning the gap. This CDR3 comprises 13 residues. The CDR3 reads CASSSGAAYGYTF. CDR3 nucleotide sequence: TGTGCCAGTAGTTCGGGGGCTGCCTATGGCTACACCTTC.

The chain uses TRBV6-5 and TRBJ1-6; D uncertain. Trimming removed 0 bases at V and 11 bases at J, with 14 bases between. Germline V lookup: CDR1 MNHEY, CDR2 SVGAGI. CDR3 length equals 15 residues. The CDR3 DNA follows: TGTGCCAGCAGTTACTCGGCCAACTTTGGGCCACCCCTCCACTTT. Its translation is CASSYSANFGPPLHF.

The CDR3 DNA reads TGTGCCAGCAGGAACAGGGTAGGACCCCAGCATTTT. Protein: CASRNRVGPQHF. J is TRBJ1-5 and V is TRBV2; possible D gene TRBD1, 6 bases. CDR3 length equals 12 residues. Germline lookup yields CDR1 SNHLY and CDR2 FYNNEI. Trimming cost V 6 bases and J 10 bases, with 13 bases left between them.

The chain has TRBV7-9 and TRBJ1-2; TRBD1 aligns across 7 bases. Germline CDR1 is SEHNR and CDR2 is FQNEAQ (reference sequence). This CDR3 contains 15 residues. The junction had 20 bases not matched to a gene; V was cut back by 5 bases and J by 14 bases. The DNA for the CDR3 is TGTGCCAGCAGCCTTCCGACAGGGCGACGTGTGGAGGGGACCTTC. As protein: CASSLPTGRRVEGTF.